The present entry profiles one TCR beta chain with its context. This table comes from immunoSEQ multiplex PCR, and its TCRdb copy is limited to in-frame clones, with some not included. The sample comprises about 360,000 clones, 88% of which are singletons, and roughly 2% rests with the top ten. These data come from a study of blood T cell repertoires in COVID-19. Trimming removed 3 bases from V and 3 bases from J, with 14 bases in between. The CDR3 is made up of 16 amino acids. Germline-derived CDR1 and CDR2 are SGHAT and FQNNGV. The chain uses TRBV11-2 and TRBJ2-2; D is unclear. This TCR derives from a middle-aged woman with acute COVID-19. Sequenced sample: PBMCs or T cells enriched from blood (not recorded which). The CDR3 DNA sequence: TGTGCCAGCAGCTTTTGGGCAAGAAAGGACACCGGGGAGCTGTTTTTT. Encoded protein: CASSFWARKDTGELFF.